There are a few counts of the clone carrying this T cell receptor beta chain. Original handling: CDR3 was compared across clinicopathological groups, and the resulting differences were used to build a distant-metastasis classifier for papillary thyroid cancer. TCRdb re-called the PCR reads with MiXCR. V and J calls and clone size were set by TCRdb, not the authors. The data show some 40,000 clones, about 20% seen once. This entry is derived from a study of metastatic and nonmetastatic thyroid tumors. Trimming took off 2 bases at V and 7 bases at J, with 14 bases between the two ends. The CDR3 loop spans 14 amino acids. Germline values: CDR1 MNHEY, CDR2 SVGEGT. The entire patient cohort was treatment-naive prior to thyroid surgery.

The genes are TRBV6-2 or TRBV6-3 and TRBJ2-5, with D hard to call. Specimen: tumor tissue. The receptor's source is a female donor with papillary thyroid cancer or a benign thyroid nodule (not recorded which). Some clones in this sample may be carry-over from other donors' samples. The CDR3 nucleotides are TGTGCCAGCAGTTACGATGTGGGATACGGGACCCAGTACTTC. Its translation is CASSYDVGYGTQYF.